These 25 T cell receptor beta chains originate from one sample sequenced in a study of blood T cell repertoires in COVID-19. Sequencing used immunoSEQ multiplex PCR; TCRdb keeps in-frame clones, though not all of them. The table shows a few hundred thousand clones, with 88% occurring only once. Sequences were obtained from peripheral blood. The receptor source for this set is a human donor in a cohort sampled during active COVID-19.

The chain is built from TRBV4-1 and TRBJ1-3; possible D gene TRBD1, 6 bases. Germline V lookup: CDR1 MGHRA, CDR2 YSYEKL. V was shortened by 0 bases and J by 3 bases, with 12 bases between the two germline ends. The CDR3 contains 16 residues. Here the CDR3 reads CASSQDSYRVGNTIYF. CDR3 DNA: TGCGCCAGCAGCCAAGATTCTTACAGGGTTGGAAACACCATATATTTT.

The chain has TRBV11-2 and TRBJ1-2; D not resolved. CDR1 is SGHAT and CDR2 is FQNNGV in the germline V gene. The CDR3 covers 17 residues. Trimming removed 2 bases from V and 0 bases from J, with 16 bases in between. CDR3 in DNA: TGTGCCAGCAGCTTAAGTGCAGTCGGAGGCTCTAACTATGGCTACACCTTC. It is translated as CASSLSAVGGSNYGYTF.

The rearrangement uses TRBV4-3 and TRBJ1-1; no clear D. Germline lookup yields CDR1 LGHNA and CDR2 YSLEER. This CDR3 region has 12 residues. The ends were cut back, 1 base at V and 8 bases at J, with 8 bases in the middle. In DNA, the CDR3 is TGCGCCAGCAGCCAAGTAGCCGGGGAAGCTTTCTTT. Its translation: CASSQVAGEAFF.

This clone has more than one count but fewer than ten. The chain carries TRBV19 and TRBJ1-2; 7 bases map to TRBD1. Looked up from germline, CDR1 is LNHDA and CDR2 is SQIVND (reference sequence). The CDR3 length is 16 residues. V was pared by 5 bases and J by 0 bases, with 9 bases of the junction left unmatched. As DNA, the CDR3 is TGTGCCAGTAGTGGAGGGGGCGCACCCACTAACTATGGCTACACCTTC. It specifies CASSGGGAPTNYGYTF.

V gene TRBV27 combines with J gene TRBJ1-6; TRBD1 matches at 8 bases. V shed 4 bases, J shed 8 bases, and the junction held 4 bases outside the gene matches. Germline assignment: CDR1 MNHEY and CDR2 SMNVEV (reference sequence). The length of the CDR3 is 14 residues. The CDR3 DNA follows: TGTGCCAGCAGTTGGCAGGGGGCAGATTCACCCCTCCACTTT. Protein sequence: CASSWQGADSPLHF.

The rearrangement uses TRBV7-9 and TRBJ2-7; 9 positions match TRBD1. Per germline, CDR1 SEHNR and CDR2 FQNEAQ (reference sequence). The CDR3 sequence is 14 residues long. V lost 2 bases to trimming and J lost 4 bases; unmatched junction nucleotides: 3. This CDR3 is CASSLLDRGYEQYF. Here the CDR3 DNA reads TGTGCCAGCAGCTTACTGGACAGGGGATACGAGCAGTACTTC.

This rearrangement joins TRBV4-3 to TRBJ2-7, with unresolved D. V dropped 0 bases and J dropped 4 bases, with 7 bases sitting between them. Germline V gives CDR1 LGHNA, CDR2 YSLEER. The CDR3 has 13 residues. The CDR3 DNA reads as TGCGCCAGCAGCCAAGATCTCAGGTACGAGCAGTACTTC. This codes for CASSQDLRYEQYF.

This clone came up once. The chain uses TRBV19 and TRBJ1-6; 7 bases match TRBD1. Germline V gene lookup returns CDR1 LNHDA and CDR2 SQIVND (reference sequence). The CDR3 covers 17 residues. With V trimmed by 3 bases and J by 4 bases, 9 bases remained unmatched. The CDR3 region is CASSMGQRRTYNSPLHF. CDR3 coding DNA: TGTGCCAGTAGTATGGGACAGCGACGAACATATAATTCACCCCTCCACTTT.

The chain is built from TRBV19 and TRBJ1-4; D is uncertain. Germline values: CDR1 LNHDA, CDR2 SQIVND (reference sequence). The CDR3 contains 16 residues. V was clipped by 5 bases and J by 0 bases, with 13 bases between them. CDR3 amino acids: CASSLQRGATNEKLFF. Written as DNA, the CDR3 is TGTGCCAGTAGTCTCCAACGCGGGGCAACTAATGAAAAACTGTTTTTT.

The chain combines TRBV7-2 with TRBJ2-1; a weak D match, TRBD1 (5 bases). CDR1 SGHTA and CDR2 FQGNSA come from the germline V gene. V was pared by 4 bases and J by 12 bases, with 13 bases between. The CDR3 is made up of 12 amino acids. The CDR3 DNA reads as TGTGCCAGCAGCTCAAGACAGCTTGTGCAGTTCTTC. The encoded protein is CASSSRQLVQFF.

V usage is TRBV6-5 and J usage is TRBJ1-2, with TRBD1 matching 8 bases. Germline CDR1 and CDR2: MNHEY and SVGAGI. The CDR3 is made up of 15 amino acids. The J segment lost 8 bases and the V segment lost 1 base, leaving 9 bases of the junction unmatched. The CDR3 loop is CASSYWDRRTGGYTF. In nucleotides, the CDR3 is TGTGCCAGCAGTTACTGGGACAGGCGAACTGGAGGCTACACCTTC.

This chain uses TRBV7-6 with TRBJ2-7; perhaps TRBD2 as D (6 bases). This CDR3 is 15 amino acids long. In germline, CDR1 is SGHVS, CDR2 FNYEAQ. Trimming removed 2 bases from V and 2 bases from J, with 13 bases in between. The CDR3 loop is CASSLMWDSAYEQYF. The CDR3, as DNA: TGTGCCAGCAGCTTAATGTGGGACTCAGCCTACGAGCAGTACTTC.

The chain employs TRBV2 and TRBJ2-1; D is unclear. The CDR3 length is 11 residues. CDR1 SNHLY and CDR2 FYNNEI come from the germline V gene. V was shortened by 5 bases and J by 7 bases, with 6 bases between the two germline ends. This chain's CDR3 is CASSSANEQFF. The CDR3 nucleotides read TGTGCCAGCAGTAGCGCTAATGAGCAGTTCTTC.

V is TRBV5-4 and J is TRBJ2-2; 7 bases agree with TRBD2. J gave up 6 bases and V 3 bases, and 11 bases lay outside the gene matches. Germline lookup yields CDR1 SGHNT and CDR2 YYREEE (reference sequence). The CDR3 length is 16 residues. CDR3 region: CASSYGLDPRAGELFF. The CDR3 DNA sequence: TGTGCCAGCAGCTACGGACTAGACCCCAGGGCCGGGGAGCTGTTTTTT.

DNA for the CDR3: TGTGCCAGCAGTGAAGCGGCAGCGAACTATGGCTACACCTTC. It codes for CASSEAAANYGYTF. This rearrangement joins TRBV6-1 to TRBJ1-2; D gene unclear. The V and J ends lost 0 bases and 2 bases respectively, with 7 bases between them. Germline values: CDR1 MNHNS, CDR2 SASEGT. The CDR3 contains 14 residues.

The CDR3 is CASTSDSYEQYF. Written as DNA, the CDR3 is TGTGCCAGCACATCGGACAGCTACGAGCAGTACTTC. The rearrangement joins TRBV2 to TRBJ2-7, with D tentatively TRBD1 (6 bases). Between the trimmed V and J ends, which lost 7 bases and 3 bases, there was a span of 10 bases. This CDR3 has 12 amino acids. In germline, CDR1 is SNHLY, CDR2 FYNNEI.

V is TRBV5-4 and J is TRBJ2-5, with TRBD1 matching 9 bases. V gave up 4 bases and J gave up 0 bases; unmatched junction bases: 4. The germline gives CDR1 SGHNT, CDR2 YYREEE (reference sequence). The CDR3 runs 15 residues. The CDR3 DNA sequence: TGTGCCAGCAGCCATGGGACAGGGTACCAAGAGACCCAGTACTTC. Its protein product is CASSHGTGYQETQYF.

The rearrangement links TRBV6-2 or TRBV6-3 to TRBJ2-5, with unresolved D. The CDR3 loop spans 12 amino acids. Deletions cut 2 bases from V and 4 bases from J, with 5 bases between. Germline V lookup: CDR1 MNHEY, CDR2 SVGEGT. The CDR3 DNA reads TGTGCCAGCAGTTACGGCAGAGAGACCCAGTACTTC. The encoded protein is CASSYGRETQYF.

CDR3: CATLGGVVDNEQFF. As DNA, the CDR3 is TGTGCCACCCTGGGGGGGGTGGTTGACAATGAGCAGTTCTTC. This sequence joins TRBV7-9 and TRBJ2-1, with 7 bases matching TRBD2. Trimming at V came to 10 bases and at J to 5 bases, leaving 11 bases not matched to a gene. The germline V gene encodes CDR1 SEHNR and CDR2 FQNEAQ (reference sequence). CDR3 size: 14 residues.

This clone showed up just once. The DNA for the CDR3 is TGTGCCAGCAGTTATCCCAGGGGGCAGGTGAGCGAGCAGTACTTC. Its translation: CASSYPRGQVSEQYF. The chain uses TRBV6-5 and TRBJ2-7, with 8 bases aligning to TRBD1. CDR1 is MNHEY and CDR2 is SVGAGI in the germline V gene. V gave up 3 bases and J gave up 6 bases; unmatched junction bases: 10. The CDR3 has 15 residues.

The chain is built from TRBV7-2 and TRBJ2-7; 9 bases map to TRBD2. The trim removed 1 base at V and 3 bases at J, leaving 1 base unmatched. The V gene's germline CDR1 is SGHTA and CDR2 FQGNSA. This CDR3 is built from 14 residues. The CDR3 loop is CASSLGRGGYEQYF. In DNA form, the CDR3 reads TGTGCCAGCAGCTTAGGGCGGGGGGGCTACGAGCAGTACTTC.

J is TRBJ1-4 and V is TRBV7-9; weak D call: TRBD1 (5 bases). Germline lookup yields CDR1 SEHNR and CDR2 FQNEAQ (reference sequence). The ends were cut back, 2 bases at V and 3 bases at J, with 13 bases in the middle. The length of the CDR3 is 16 residues. This CDR3 reads CASSLLIQDANEKLFF. CDR3 nucleotide sequence: TGTGCCAGCAGCTTACTCATACAGGACGCTAATGAAAAACTGTTTTTT.

The V call is TRBV3-1 (or the pseudogene TRBV3-2), the J call TRBJ2-1, with TRBD2 identical over 10 bases. From germline, CDR1 is LGHDT and CDR2 YNNKEL (reference sequence). This CDR3 has 17 residues. V gave up 1 base and J gave up 8 bases; unmatched junction bases: 11. For the CDR3, the DNA is TGTGCCAGCAGCCAAGGTTGGCTAGCGGGAGTCAACGATGAGCAGTTCTTC. As protein: CASSQGWLAGVNDEQFF.

The rearrangement joins TRBV10-3 to TRBJ1-2; possibly TRBD1 for D (5 bases). This CDR3 region has 14 residues. The germline CDR1 and CDR2 sequences are ENHRY and SYGVKD. Deletions cut 7 bases from V and 1 base from J, with 13 bases between. The CDR3 is CAITPGQGNYGYTF. The CDR3 bases are TGTGCCATCACCCCTGGGCAGGGTAACTATGGCTACACCTTC.

A single count supports this clone. The CDR3 spells CASSQGTSGGYGYTF. CDR3 DNA sequence: TGCGCCAGCAGCCAGGGGACGTCAGGGGGCTATGGCTACACCTTC. The V call is TRBV4-3, the J call TRBJ1-2; 7 bases align to TRBD1. V lost 3 bases and J lost 4; bases outside the gene matches: 8. Per the germline V gene, CDR1 is LGHNA and CDR2 is YSLEER. The CDR3 totals 15 residues.